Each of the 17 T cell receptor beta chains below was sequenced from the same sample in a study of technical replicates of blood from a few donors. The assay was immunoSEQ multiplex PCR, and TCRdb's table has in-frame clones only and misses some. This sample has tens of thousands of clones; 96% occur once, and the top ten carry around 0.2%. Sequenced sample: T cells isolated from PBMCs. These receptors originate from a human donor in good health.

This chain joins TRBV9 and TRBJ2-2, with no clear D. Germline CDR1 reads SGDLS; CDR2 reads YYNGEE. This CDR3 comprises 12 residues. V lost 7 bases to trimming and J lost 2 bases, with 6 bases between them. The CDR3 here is CASSRNTGELFF. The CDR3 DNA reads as TGTGCCAGCTCGCGTAACACCGGGGAGCTGTTTTTT. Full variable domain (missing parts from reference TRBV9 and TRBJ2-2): DSGVTQTPKHLITATGQRVTLRCSPRSGDLSVYWYQQSLDQGLQFLIQYYNGEERAKGNILERFSAQQFPDLHSELNLSSLELGDSALYFCASSRNTGELFFGEGSRLTVL.

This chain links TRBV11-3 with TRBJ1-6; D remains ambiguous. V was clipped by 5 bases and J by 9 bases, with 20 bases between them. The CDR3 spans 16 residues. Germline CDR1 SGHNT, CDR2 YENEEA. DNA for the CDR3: TGTGCCAGCAGCCCAGCGGTTCGGGTAGAGGGTTCACCCCTCCACTTT. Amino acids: CASSPAVRVEGSPLHF.

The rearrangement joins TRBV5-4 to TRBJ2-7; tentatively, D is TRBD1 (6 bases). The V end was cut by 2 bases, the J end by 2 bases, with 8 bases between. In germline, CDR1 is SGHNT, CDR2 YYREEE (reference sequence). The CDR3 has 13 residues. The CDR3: CASSLGGTYEQYF. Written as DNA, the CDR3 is TGTGCCAGCAGCTTAGGGGGAACCTACGAGCAGTACTTC.

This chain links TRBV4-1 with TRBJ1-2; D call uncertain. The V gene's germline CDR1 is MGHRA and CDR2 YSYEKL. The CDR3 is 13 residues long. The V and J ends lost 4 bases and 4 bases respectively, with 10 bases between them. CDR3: CASSPLESYGYTF. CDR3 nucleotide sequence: TGCGCCAGCAGCCCTCTCGAGAGCTATGGCTACACCTTC.

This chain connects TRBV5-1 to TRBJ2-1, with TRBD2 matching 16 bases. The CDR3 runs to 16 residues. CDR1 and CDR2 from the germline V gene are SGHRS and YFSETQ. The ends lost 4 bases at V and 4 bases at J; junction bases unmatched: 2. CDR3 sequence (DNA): TGCGCCAGCAGCAGGGGACTAGCGGGGGGGTACAATGAGCAGTTCTTC. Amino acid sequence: CASSRGLAGGYNEQFF.

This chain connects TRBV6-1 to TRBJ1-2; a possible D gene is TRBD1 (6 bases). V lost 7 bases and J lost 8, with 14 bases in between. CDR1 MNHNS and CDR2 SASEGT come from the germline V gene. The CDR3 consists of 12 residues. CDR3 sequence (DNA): TGTGCCAGCACCGGCTACAGGGACGGCTACACCTTC. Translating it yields CASTGYRDGYTF.

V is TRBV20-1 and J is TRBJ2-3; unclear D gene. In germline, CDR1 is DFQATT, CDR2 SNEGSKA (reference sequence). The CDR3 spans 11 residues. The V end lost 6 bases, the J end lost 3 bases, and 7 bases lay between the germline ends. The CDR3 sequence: CSALRTDTQYF. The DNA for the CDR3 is TGCAGTGCCCTACGAACAGATACGCAGTATTTT.

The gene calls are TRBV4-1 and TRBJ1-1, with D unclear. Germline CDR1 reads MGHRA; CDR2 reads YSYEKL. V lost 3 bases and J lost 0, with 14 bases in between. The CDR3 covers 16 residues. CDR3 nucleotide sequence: TGCGCCAGCAGCCAGTATCCGGGAAGCATGAACACTGAAGCTTTCTTT. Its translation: CASSQYPGSMNTEAFF.

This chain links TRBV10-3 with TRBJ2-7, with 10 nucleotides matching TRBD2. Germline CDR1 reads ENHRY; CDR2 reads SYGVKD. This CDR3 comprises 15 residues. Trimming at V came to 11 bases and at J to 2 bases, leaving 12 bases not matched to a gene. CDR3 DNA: TGTGCCTCGACCCCCGGACTAGCGGACACCTACGAGCAGTACTTC. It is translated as CASTPGLADTYEQYF.

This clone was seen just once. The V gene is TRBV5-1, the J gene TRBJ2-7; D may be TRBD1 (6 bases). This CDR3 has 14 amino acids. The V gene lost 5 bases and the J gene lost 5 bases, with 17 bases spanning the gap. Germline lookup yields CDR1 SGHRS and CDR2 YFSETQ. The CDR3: CASSPGTKEDEQYF. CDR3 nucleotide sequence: TGCGCCAGCAGTCCCGGGACAAAAGAAGACGAGCAGTACTTC.

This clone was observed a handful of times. In nucleotides, the CDR3 is TGCGCCAGCAGCGGATGGGGGACTGCGACTGGAAACACCATATATTTT. Its protein product is CASSGWGTATGNTIYF. The rearrangement links TRBV5-1 to TRBJ1-3; a weak D match, TRBD1 (5 bases). The CDR3 length is 16 residues. CDR1 is SGHRS, CDR2 YFSETQ, per germline. V gave up 4 bases and J gave up 2 bases, with 16 bases separating them.

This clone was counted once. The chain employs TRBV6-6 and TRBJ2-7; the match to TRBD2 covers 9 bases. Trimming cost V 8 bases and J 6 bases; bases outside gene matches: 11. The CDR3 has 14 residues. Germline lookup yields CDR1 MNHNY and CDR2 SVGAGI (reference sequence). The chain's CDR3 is CASVNAGSGSEQYF. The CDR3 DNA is TGTGCCAGCGTAAACGCGGGTAGCGGGAGCGAGCAGTACTTC.

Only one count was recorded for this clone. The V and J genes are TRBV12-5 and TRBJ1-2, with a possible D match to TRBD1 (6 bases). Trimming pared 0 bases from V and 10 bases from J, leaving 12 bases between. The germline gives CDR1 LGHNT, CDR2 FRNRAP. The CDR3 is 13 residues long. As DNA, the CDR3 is TGTGCTAGTGGTTTGGTACTTCGGGGGGCCTACACCTTC. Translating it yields CASGLVLRGAYTF.

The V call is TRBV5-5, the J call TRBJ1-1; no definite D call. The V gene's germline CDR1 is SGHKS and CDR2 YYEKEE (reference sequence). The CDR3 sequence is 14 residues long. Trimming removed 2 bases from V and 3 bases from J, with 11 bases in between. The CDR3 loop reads CASSFYGRDTEAFF. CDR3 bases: TGTGCCAGCAGCTTCTATGGGCGGGACACTGAAGCTTTCTTT.

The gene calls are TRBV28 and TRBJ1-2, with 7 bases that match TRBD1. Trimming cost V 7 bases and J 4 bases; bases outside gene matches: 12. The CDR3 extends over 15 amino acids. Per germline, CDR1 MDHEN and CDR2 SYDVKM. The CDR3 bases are TGTGCCAGCATCCTGCCGGGACAGAGATCCTATGGCTACACCTTC. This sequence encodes CASILPGQRSYGYTF.

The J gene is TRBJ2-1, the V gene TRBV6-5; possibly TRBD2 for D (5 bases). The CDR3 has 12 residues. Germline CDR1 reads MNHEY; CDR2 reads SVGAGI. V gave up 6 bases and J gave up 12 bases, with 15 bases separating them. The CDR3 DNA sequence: TGTGCCAGCAGGGCCACTTTTGAGGGGCAGTTCTTC. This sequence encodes CASRATFEGQFF.

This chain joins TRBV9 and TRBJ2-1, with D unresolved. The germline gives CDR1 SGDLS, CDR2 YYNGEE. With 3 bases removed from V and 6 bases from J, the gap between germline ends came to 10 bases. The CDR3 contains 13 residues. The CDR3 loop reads CASSDEPLNEQFF. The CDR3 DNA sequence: TGTGCCAGCAGCGACGAGCCCCTCAATGAGCAGTTCTTC.